Listed below are T cell receptor beta chains from one sample, sequenced in a study of T cells after yellow fever vaccination. TCRdb reanalysed the 5' RACE reads using MiXCR and keeps one entry per CDR3 protein. The sample lists some 120,000 distinct CDR3 sequences, 13% to 15% occurring once. Sequences were derived from CD8+ T cells sorted from PBMCs, sampled 5 days after the yellow fever booster vaccination. Source of these receptors: a young man who received the YFV17D yellow fever vaccine. The CDR3 runs from the conserved cysteine through the conserved F or W. A D gene is named only where the DNA matches it firmly. Some rows mark clone size as missing; the rest say once, few, many or name a class of expanded clone.

CDR3nt: TGTGCCAGCAGCTTAGCCCCCGGACAGGGGGCCTCCTACGAGCAGTACTTC
CDR3aa: CASSLAPGQGASYEQYF
v_gene: TRBV7-2
j_gene: TRBJ2-7
d_gene: TRBD1
abundance: few

CDR3nt: TGTGCCAGCAGAGGGACACAACGGTATAGCAATCAGCCCCAGCATTTT
CDR3aa: CASRGTQRYSNQPQHF
v_gene: TRBV2
j_gene: TRBJ1-5
d_gene: NA
abundance: few

CDR3nt: TGTGCCAGCAGTTTAGCGGGGGCCTATCAGCCCCAGCATTTT
CDR3aa: CASSLAGAYQPQHF
v_gene: TRBV12-3/TRBV12-4
j_gene: TRBJ1-5
d_gene: NA
abundance: NA

CDR3nt: TGTGCCAGCAGCGCCCGGGGACTAGGTGTAAACATTCAGTACTTC
CDR3aa: CASSARGLGVNIQYF
v_gene: TRBV9
j_gene: TRBJ2-4
d_gene: TRBD2
abundance: few

CDR3nt: TGTGCCAGCAGTTACGAGACGGGAAGCTCCTACAATGAGCAGTTCTTC
CDR3aa: CASSYETGSSYNEQFF
v_gene: TRBV6-5
j_gene: TRBJ2-1
d_gene: NA
abundance: many

CDR3nt: TGCAGTGCTGCGTCTAGTGGGGGTTACGAGCAGTACTTC
CDR3aa: CSAASSGGYEQYF
v_gene: TRBV20-1
j_gene: TRBJ2-7
d_gene: NA
abundance: few

CDR3nt: TGTGCCAGCAGCTTGCCCCGACCGAACCTCCACGAGCAGTACTTC
CDR3aa: CASSLPRPNLHEQYF
v_gene: TRBV7-2
j_gene: TRBJ2-7
d_gene: NA
abundance: few

CDR3nt: TGCGCCAGCAGCTTGTTTTCGATGAACACTGAAGCTTTCTTT
CDR3aa: CASSLFSMNTEAFF
v_gene: TRBV5-1
j_gene: TRBJ1-1
d_gene: NA
abundance: few

CDR3nt: TGTGCCAGCAGTGAACTTCGGACGGGGGGCACAGATACGCAGTATTTT
CDR3aa: CASSELRTGGTDTQYF
v_gene: TRBV2
j_gene: TRBJ2-3
d_gene: NA
abundance: few

CDR3nt: TGCGCCAGCAGCTGGGGACTGCTTGAACGACTCTTGGATACGCAGTATTTT
CDR3aa: CASSWGLLERLLDTQYF
v_gene: TRBV5-1
j_gene: TRBJ2-3
d_gene: NA
abundance: NA

CDR3nt: TGCGCCAGCAGCCAAGAGTCGGCGGGGTCCAAATACAATGAGCAGTTCTTC
CDR3aa: CASSQESAGSKYNEQFF
v_gene: TRBV4-3
j_gene: TRBJ2-1
d_gene: NA
abundance: NA

CDR3nt: TGTGCCAGCAGCCGAGACCGTGGGTCTTACGAGCAGTACTTC
CDR3aa: CASSRDRGSYEQYF
v_gene: TRBV28
j_gene: TRBJ2-7
d_gene: NA
abundance: NA

CDR3nt: TGTGCCAGCAGTTACTCTTTGACAGGGTGGGGCACTGAAGCTTTCTTT
CDR3aa: CASSYSLTGWGTEAFF
v_gene: TRBV6-5
j_gene: TRBJ1-1
d_gene: TRBD1
abundance: NA

CDR3nt: TGTGCCAGCAGTTCCACTCAGGGGAACTATGGCTACACCTTC
CDR3aa: CASSSTQGNYGYTF
v_gene: TRBV7-9
j_gene: TRBJ1-2
d_gene: NA
abundance: few

CDR3nt: TGTGCCAGCAGTGACTCGATTCCAGGGACTGGGACCGGGGAGCTGTTTTTT
CDR3aa: CASSDSIPGTGTGELFF
v_gene: TRBV6-4
j_gene: TRBJ2-2
d_gene: NA
abundance: many

CDR3nt: TGTGCCAGCAGTTATGCGACTGCTACAGATACGCAGTATTTT
CDR3aa: CASSYATATDTQYF
v_gene: TRBV6-5
j_gene: TRBJ2-3
d_gene: NA
abundance: few

CDR3nt: TGTGCCAGCAGCTTAGCGGGGCAGCCCGGCGGGGAGCTGTTTTTT
CDR3aa: CASSLAGQPGGELFF
v_gene: TRBV7-8
j_gene: TRBJ2-2
d_gene: NA
abundance: few

CDR3nt: TGTGCCAGCAGTTTCGGCCTAGCGGACCCCTACAATGAGCAGTTCTTC
CDR3aa: CASSFGLADPYNEQFF
v_gene: TRBV12-3/TRBV12-4
j_gene: TRBJ2-1
d_gene: TRBD2
abundance: NA

CDR3nt: TGTGCCAGCTGTCGACAGACAGGGGTTAATGAGCAGTTCTTC
CDR3aa: CASCRQTGVNEQFF
v_gene: TRBV7-9
j_gene: TRBJ2-1
d_gene: TRBD1
abundance: few

CDR3nt: TGCAGCGTTGTGGTCAGGGGGTCCGGGTACTATGGCTACACCTTC
CDR3aa: CSVVVRGSGYYGYTF
v_gene: TRBV29-1
j_gene: TRBJ1-2
d_gene: TRBD1
abundance: NA

CDR3nt: TGTGCCAGCAGTACCGGGACAGGTAATGAAGCTTTCTTT
CDR3aa: CASSTGTGNEAFF
v_gene: TRBV6-5
j_gene: TRBJ1-1
d_gene: TRBD1
abundance: few

CDR3nt: TGTGCCAGCAGCTTGGCAGGGTCGACTAACTATGGCTACACCTTC
CDR3aa: CASSLAGSTNYGYTF
v_gene: TRBV5-4
j_gene: TRBJ1-2
d_gene: NA
abundance: NA

CDR3nt: TGTGCCATCAGTCAGGGAGCTACCGGTCAGCCCCAGCATTTT
CDR3aa: CAISQGATGQPQHF
v_gene: TRBV10-3
j_gene: TRBJ1-5
d_gene: NA
abundance: many

CDR3nt: TGTGCCAGCAGCTCATTCGGGACAGGCTCCTACAATGAGCAGTTCTTC
CDR3aa: CASSSFGTGSYNEQFF
v_gene: TRBV7-9
j_gene: TRBJ2-1
d_gene: TRBD1
abundance: NA

CDR3nt: TGTGCCAGCAGTCCGGGGTTGAACACTGAAGCTTTCTTT
CDR3aa: CASSPGLNTEAFF
v_gene: TRBV5-5
j_gene: TRBJ1-1
d_gene: NA
abundance: NA

CDR3nt: TGCGCCAGCAGCTTGCTTGGATTAGGGACTGCGAACACCGGGGAGCTGTTTTTT
CDR3aa: CASSLLGLGTANTGELFF
v_gene: TRBV5-1
j_gene: TRBJ2-2
d_gene: NA
abundance: NA

CDR3nt: TGCAGTGCTAGGATCCGTGGGCAGGGGGGATACGAGCAGTACTTC
CDR3aa: CSARIRGQGGYEQYF
v_gene: TRBV20-1
j_gene: TRBJ2-7
d_gene: NA
abundance: NA

CDR3nt: TGCGCCAGCAGCCAGGACAAGGGAAGCACAGATACGCAGTATTTT
CDR3aa: CASSQDKGSTDTQYF
v_gene: TRBV4-3
j_gene: TRBJ2-3
d_gene: NA
abundance: NA

CDR3nt: TGTGCCAGCTCAGGGATGAGCTACGAGCAGTACTTC
CDR3aa: CASSGMSYEQYF
v_gene: TRBV6-2/TRBV6-3
j_gene: TRBJ2-7
d_gene: NA
abundance: NA

CDR3nt: TGTGCTAGTGGTTTGGCAGACGAGCAGTACTTC
CDR3aa: CASGLADEQYF
v_gene: TRBV12-5
j_gene: TRBJ2-7
d_gene: NA
abundance: NA

CDR3nt: TGCGCCAGCAGCTCGACCACAGAGATTAGCGAGCAGTACTTC
CDR3aa: CASSSTTEISEQYF
v_gene: TRBV5-1
j_gene: TRBJ2-7
d_gene: NA
abundance: few

CDR3nt: TGCGCCAGCAGCCCGACGCCCGGGTCTACAGATACGCAGTATTTT
CDR3aa: CASSPTPGSTDTQYF
v_gene: TRBV4-1
j_gene: TRBJ2-3
d_gene: NA
abundance: few

CDR3nt: TGTGCCAGCAGCTCGGACAGGGATGGGGATACGCAGTATTTT
CDR3aa: CASSSDRDGDTQYF
v_gene: TRBV7-8
j_gene: TRBJ2-3
d_gene: TRBD1
abundance: many

CDR3nt: TGCGCCAGCAGCGATGACAGGGTGAGGACTGAAGCTTTCTTT
CDR3aa: CASSDDRVRTEAFF
v_gene: TRBV5-1
j_gene: TRBJ1-1
d_gene: TRBD1
abundance: few

CDR3nt: TGTGCCAGCAGTTTGAGTCTAGCGAGGGAGACCCAGTACTTC
CDR3aa: CASSLSLARETQYF
v_gene: TRBV12-3/TRBV12-4
j_gene: TRBJ2-5
d_gene: NA
abundance: few

CDR3nt: TGTGCCAGCAGCTCCAAAGTCAGCTCCTACAATGAGCAGTTCTTC
CDR3aa: CASSSKVSSYNEQFF
v_gene: TRBV7-9
j_gene: TRBJ2-1
d_gene: NA
abundance: NA

CDR3nt: TGCAGCGTTGAGGGGGAATCTGACGGGGGGACCCAAGAGACCCAGTACTTC
CDR3aa: CSVEGESDGGTQETQYF
v_gene: TRBV29-1
j_gene: TRBJ2-5
d_gene: TRBD2
abundance: NA

CDR3nt: TGTGCCAGCATCTGGGGGGGGGCGGCCGGGGAGCTGTTTTTT
CDR3aa: CASIWGGAAGELFF
v_gene: TRBV12-3/TRBV12-4
j_gene: TRBJ2-2
d_gene: NA
abundance: NA

CDR3nt: TGTGCCAGCAGCCGTCTAGCTGTGAACACAGATACGCAGTATTTT
CDR3aa: CASSRLAVNTDTQYF
v_gene: TRBV14
j_gene: TRBJ2-3
d_gene: NA
abundance: NA

CDR3nt: TGTGCCAGCAGTCCCGACAGGGTAGAAGAGACCCAGTACTTC
CDR3aa: CASSPDRVEETQYF
v_gene: TRBV6-2/TRBV6-3
j_gene: TRBJ2-5
d_gene: TRBD1
abundance: NA

CDR3nt: TGTGCCAGCAGCACGACAGGGGGAGATACGCAGTATTTT
CDR3aa: CASSTTGGDTQYF
v_gene: TRBV7-2
j_gene: TRBJ2-3
d_gene: TRBD1
abundance: many

CDR3nt: TGTGCCAGCAGACCCGGGACTAGGCACACAGATACGCAGTATTTT
CDR3aa: CASRPGTRHTDTQYF
v_gene: TRBV3-1
j_gene: TRBJ2-3
d_gene: TRBD2
abundance: few

CDR3nt: TGTGCCAGCAGTGAACTTACAGGGAACTATGGCTACACCTTC
CDR3aa: CASSELTGNYGYTF
v_gene: TRBV6-1
j_gene: TRBJ1-2
d_gene: NA
abundance: NA

CDR3nt: TGTGCCAGCCGGGGCAGTCTCTATGGCTACACCTTC
CDR3aa: CASRGSLYGYTF
v_gene: TRBV27
j_gene: TRBJ1-2
d_gene: NA
abundance: NA

CDR3nt: TGTGCCAGCAGCTCTAGCGGGGGGGATGCCTACAATGAGCAGTTCTTC
CDR3aa: CASSSSGGDAYNEQFF
v_gene: TRBV5-6
j_gene: TRBJ2-1
d_gene: TRBD2
abundance: NA

CDR3nt: TGTGCCAGCAGCTTTAGAGGGAACACTGAAGCTTTCTTT
CDR3aa: CASSFRGNTEAFF
v_gene: TRBV27
j_gene: TRBJ1-1
d_gene: NA
abundance: many

CDR3nt: TGTGCCAGCAGCCAAGAAGGGCGGGCTAGCTCCTATAATTCACCCCTCCACTTT
CDR3aa: CASSQEGRASSYNSPLHF
v_gene: TRBV4-2
j_gene: TRBJ1-6
d_gene: NA
abundance: NA

CDR3nt: TGTGCCACCCCCGCCCAGGGCGGGGACTACAATGAGCAGTTCTTC
CDR3aa: CATPAQGGDYNEQFF
v_gene: TRBV7-9
j_gene: TRBJ2-1
d_gene: NA
abundance: NA

CDR3nt: TGTGCCAGCAGCCAGACTAGCGGTGCCTACGAGCAGTACTTC
CDR3aa: CASSQTSGAYEQYF
v_gene: TRBV7-9
j_gene: TRBJ2-7
d_gene: TRBD2
abundance: few

CDR3nt: TGTGCCAGCAGCCCAACAGGAGCCCTTCAGCCCCAGCATTTT
CDR3aa: CASSPTGALQPQHF
v_gene: TRBV7-9
j_gene: TRBJ1-5
d_gene: NA
abundance: NA

CDR3nt: TGCAGTGCTTACCTTAGCGGAACCTACGAGCAGTACTTC
CDR3aa: CSAYLSGTYEQYF
v_gene: TRBV20-1
j_gene: TRBJ2-7
d_gene: NA
abundance: NA

CDR3nt: TGTGCCAGTAGTATTTGGGGGGAAACGGCCAATGAGCAGTTCTTC
CDR3aa: CASSIWGETANEQFF
v_gene: TRBV19
j_gene: TRBJ2-1
d_gene: NA
abundance: few

CDR3nt: TGTGCCAGCAGCACCAACGAAGGGCATAATCAGCCCCAGCATTTT
CDR3aa: CASSTNEGHNQPQHF
v_gene: TRBV7-8
j_gene: TRBJ1-5
d_gene: NA
abundance: NA

CDR3nt: TGTGCCAGCAGCCCCGTCCCCAGCGGGTTCCTTAACACAGATACGCAGTATTTT
CDR3aa: CASSPVPSGFLNTDTQYF
v_gene: TRBV7-3
j_gene: TRBJ2-3
d_gene: NA
abundance: NA

CDR3nt: TGTGCCAGCAGTTACAAAGCGGGGGGGCTTTACGAGCAGTACTTC
CDR3aa: CASSYKAGGLYEQYF
v_gene: TRBV6-5
j_gene: TRBJ2-7
d_gene: TRBD2
abundance: NA